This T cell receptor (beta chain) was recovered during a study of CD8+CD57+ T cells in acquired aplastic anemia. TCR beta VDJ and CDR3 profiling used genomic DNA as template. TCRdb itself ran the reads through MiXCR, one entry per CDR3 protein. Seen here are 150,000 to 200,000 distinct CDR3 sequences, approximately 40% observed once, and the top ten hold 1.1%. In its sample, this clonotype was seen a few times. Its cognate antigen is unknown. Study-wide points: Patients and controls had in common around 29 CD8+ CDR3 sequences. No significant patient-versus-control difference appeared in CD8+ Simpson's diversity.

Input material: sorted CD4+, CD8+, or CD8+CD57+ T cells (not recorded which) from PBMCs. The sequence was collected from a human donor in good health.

CDR3 nucleotides: TGTGCCAGTAGGCACCTGGGACAGGGGGACACCGGGGAGCTGTTTTTT. Translating it yields CASRHLGQGDTGELFF. The rearrangement uses TRBV19 and TRBJ2-2, with 11 bases matching TRBD1. CDR1 is LNHDA, CDR2 SQIVND, per germline (reference sequence). V trimming: 6 bases; J trimming: 3 bases; junction bases outside the gene matches: 6. This CDR3 contains 16 residues.